Below are 28 T cell receptor beta chains sequenced from a single sample in a study of OX40 agonist ivuxolimab in advanced cancers. The assay was immunoSEQ multiplex PCR, and TCRdb's table has in-frame clones only and misses some. The table records fewer than 80,000 clones, 70% to 85% of them present only once. Here the sequenced sample was CD4+ or CD8+ T cells sorted from blood, taken in a trial of the OX40 agonist ivuxolimab. The receptors here all came from an adult with an advanced solid tumor such as melanoma, head and neck, liver or kidney cancer.

This clone was found a few times. The rearrangement joins TRBV7-9 to TRBJ2-3; unclear D gene. Between the trimmed V and J ends, which lost 1 base and 4 bases, there was a span of 6 bases. CDR1 and CDR2 from the germline V gene are SEHNR and FQNEAQ (reference sequence). The CDR3 consists of 13 residues. The CDR3 DNA sequence: TGTGCCAGCAGCTTAGTAAGTTCAGATACGCAGTATTTT. Its protein is CASSLVSSDTQYF.

The chain couples TRBV5-1 to TRBJ2-2; D unclear. The V end lost 4 bases, the J end lost 5 bases, and 18 bases lay between the germline ends. CDR1 is SGHRS and CDR2 is YFSETQ in the germline V gene. The length of the CDR3 is 16 residues. Here the CDR3 DNA reads TGCGCCAGCAGCCCCCAGGCCACCGAACGGACCGGGGAGCTGTTTTTT. Its protein product is CASSPQATERTGELFF.

This clone was observed a handful of times. The chain has TRBV29-1 and TRBJ2-5; TRBD2 is a possible D gene (6 bases). CDR3 length: 13 amino acids. The V gene's germline CDR1 is SQVTM and CDR2 ANQGSEA. Trimming shortened V by 7 bases and J by 4 bases, and 16 bases separated the two germline ends. CDR3 in amino acids: CSGILAEGETQYF. CDR3 coding DNA: TGCAGCGGGATTTTAGCGGAGGGAGAGACCCAGTACTTC.

For the CDR3, the DNA is TGTGCCAGCAGCGGGACAGTTAATTCACCCCTCCACTTT. It yields the protein CASSGTVNSPLHF. V and J are TRBV6-5 and TRBJ1-6, with 7 bases aligning to TRBD1. The ends lost 6 bases at V and 6 bases at J; junction bases unmatched: 2. The germline V gene encodes CDR1 MNHEY and CDR2 SVGAGI. The CDR3 length is 13 residues.

The genes are TRBV11-2 and TRBJ2-7, with D perhaps given as TRBD1 or TRBD2 (6 bases each). There are 14 residues in the CDR3. Germline V CDR1 and CDR2: SGHAT, FQNNGV. V lost 5 bases to trimming and J lost 4 bases, with 15 bases between them. The CDR3 coding sequence is TGTGCCAGCAGCCTAGTGGGGGGCTTGTACGAGCAGTACTTC. It encodes CASSLVGGLYEQYF.

V gene TRBV5-1 combines with J gene TRBJ2-3; D is perhaps TRBD1 (5 bases). Germline loops: CDR1 SGHRS, CDR2 YFSETQ. Trimming pared 0 bases from V and 5 bases from J, leaving 10 bases between. This CDR3 is 14 amino acids long. The CDR3 region is CASSLGQSEDTQYF. CDR3 nucleotide sequence: TGCGCCAGCAGCTTGGGACAGTCGGAAGATACGCAGTATTTT.

This chain uses TRBV10-3 with TRBJ2-7; 9 bases line up with TRBD1. Germline-derived CDR1 and CDR2 are ENHRY and SYGVKD. The V and J ends lost 3 bases and 3 bases, in that order; junction bases with no gene match: 6. This CDR3 has 15 amino acids. CDR3 residues: CAISEFDRGVYEQYF. CDR3 nucleotides: TGTGCCATCAGTGAATTCGACAGGGGGGTCTACGAGCAGTACTTC.

This clone was found a few times. The rearrangement uses TRBV29-1 and TRBJ1-1, with D possibly matching TRBD1 (5 bases). Trimming removed 5 bases at V and 5 bases at J, with 12 bases between. The CDR3 is 12 residues long. The germline V gene encodes CDR1 SQVTM and CDR2 ANQGSEA. CDR3 sequence: CSVLQEGTEAFF. The CDR3 region has the DNA TGCAGCGTTTTACAGGAGGGGACTGAAGCTTTCTTT.

This rearrangement joins TRBV18 to TRBJ1-2, with 11 bases identical to TRBD1. The V gene's germline CDR1 is KGHSH and CDR2 LQKENI. The V segment lost 2 bases and the J segment 7 bases; nucleotides outside the gene matches: 6. The CDR3 loop spans 15 amino acids. This CDR3 reads CASSPTGQGGPGYTF. The CDR3 bases are TGTGCCAGCTCACCAACGGGACAGGGGGGCCCTGGCTACACCTTC.

The chain carries TRBV7-9 and TRBJ2-2; D remains ambiguous. This CDR3 region has 13 residues. Trimming cost V 2 bases and J 6 bases, with 7 bases left between them. The V gene's germline CDR1 is SEHNR and CDR2 FQNEAQ (reference sequence). CDR3 amino acids: CASSLTSAGELFF. CDR3 nucleotides: TGTGCCAGCAGCTTAACGTCAGCCGGGGAGCTGTTTTTT.

The chain employs TRBV4-3 and TRBJ1-2; no clear D. Germline V gives CDR1 LGHNA, CDR2 YSLEER. The CDR3 length is 15 residues. Between the trimmed V and J ends, which lost 0 bases and 0 bases, there was a span of 8 bases. The chain's CDR3 is CASSQDYTPNYGYTF. The CDR3 nucleotides read TGCGCCAGCAGCCAAGATTATACCCCTAACTATGGCTACACCTTC.

This clone was seen just once. This chain links TRBV29-1 with TRBJ1-2; 8 bases map to TRBD1. This CDR3 comprises 15 residues. The trim removed 6 bases at V and 3 bases at J, leaving 12 bases unmatched. Germline V lookup: CDR1 SQVTM, CDR2 ANQGSEA. The CDR3 region is CSVSPPGQEYYGYTF. The CDR3 nucleotides are TGCAGCGTCTCCCCTCCGGGACAGGAATACTATGGCTACACCTTC.

This CDR3 reads CASTSLAGAPTDTQYF. CDR3 in DNA: TGTGCCAGCACCTCCCTAGCGGGGGCCCCCACAGATACGCAGTATTTT. This chain connects TRBV5-5 to TRBJ2-3; TRBD2 aligns across 10 bases. There are 16 residues in the CDR3. Per the germline V gene, CDR1 is SGHKS and CDR2 is YYEKEE (reference sequence). Trimming at V came to 6 bases and at J to 2 bases, leaving 9 bases not matched to a gene.

This sequence joins TRBV18 and TRBJ1-5; TRBD1 aligns across 7 bases. Per germline, CDR1 KGHSH and CDR2 LQKENI. This CDR3 has 14 residues. Germline trimming cut 2 bases from V and 7 bases from J; bases unmatched to any gene: 5. CDR3 residues: CASSPGTGDQPQHF. The CDR3 bases are TGTGCCAGCTCACCAGGAACAGGGGACCAGCCCCAGCATTTT.

The table lists this clone with a few counts. CDR3 protein: CASSLPSAEAFF. Written as DNA, the CDR3 is TGTGCCAGCAGCCTCCCCAGCGCTGAAGCTTTCTTT. The chain couples TRBV7-9 to TRBJ1-1; D is unresolved. Germline-derived CDR1 and CDR2 are SEHNR and FQNEAQ (reference sequence). V lost 5 bases, J lost 6 bases, and 10 bases lay in between. The CDR3 contains 12 residues.

The chain joins TRBV15 to TRBJ1-5, with a weak D call TRBD1 (5 bases). Trimming took off 0 bases at V and 7 bases at J, with 13 bases between the two ends. This CDR3 contains 15 residues. Germline lookup yields CDR1 LNHNV and CDR2 YYDKDF (reference sequence). In nucleotides, the CDR3 is TGTGCCACCAGCAGAGAATTGGGGCTGGGACAGCCCCAGCATTTT. Its translation is CATSRELGLGQPQHF.

This chain links TRBV6-5 with TRBJ1-2; 9 nucleotides align to TRBD1. CDR3 length equals 14 residues. After removal of 4 bases from V and 5 bases from J, the junction contained 5 bases not matched to a gene. The germline V gene has CDR1 MNHEY and CDR2 SVGAGI. CDR3 bases: TGTGCCAGCAGTTGGACAGGGGTGATTTATGGCTACACCTTC. Its protein product is CASSWTGVIYGYTF.

The chain couples TRBV18 to TRBJ1-1; D may be TRBD1 (6 bases). V was cut by 2 bases and J by 0 bases, with 10 bases left in between. This CDR3 is 15 amino acids long. Germline CDR1 and CDR2: KGHSH and LQKENI. The CDR3 DNA sequence: TGTGCCAGCTCACCATATGACAGGCTGAACACTGAAGCTTTCTTT. Residues: CASSPYDRLNTEAFF.

The gene calls are TRBV19 and TRBJ1-5; 7 bases match TRBD1. CDR1 is LNHDA, CDR2 SQIVND, per germline (reference sequence). Trimming cost V 4 bases and J 5 bases; bases outside gene matches: 5. There are 14 residues in the CDR3. CDR3 bases: TGTGCCAGTAGTACCGACAGGGCTGATCAGCCCCAGCATTTT. Amino acids: CASSTDRADQPQHF.

The chain joins TRBV5-4 to TRBJ2-7, with a possible D match to TRBD2 (7 bases). Germline V lookup: CDR1 SGHNT, CDR2 YYREEE (reference sequence). The CDR3 runs 16 residues. The germline V and J ends were trimmed by 0 bases and 5 bases, with 18 bases remaining between them. The CDR3 nucleotides read TGTGCCAGCAGCTTGGGCTCCCGGGGGGCGGGCCACGAGCAGTACTTC. Translated, it gives CASSLGSRGAGHEQYF.

This clone appeared a few times. The chain links TRBV5-5 to TRBJ1-1; no clear D. V lost 0 bases, J lost 1 base, and 7 bases lay in between. CDR3 length equals 14 residues. Germline CDR1 reads SGHKS; CDR2 reads YYEKEE (reference sequence). Written as DNA, the CDR3 is TGTGCCAGCAGCTTGGTTAGCCGGAACACTGAAGCTTTCTTT. As protein: CASSLVSRNTEAFF.

The chain carries TRBV7-2 and TRBJ2-2; D remains unclear. Trimming pared 0 bases from V and 2 bases from J, leaving 7 bases between. The germline V gene has CDR1 SGHTA and CDR2 FQGNSA. This CDR3 contains 15 residues. The CDR3, as DNA: TGTGCCAGCAGCTTAGCGGCAGTTAACACCGGGGAGCTGTTTTTT. It translates to CASSLAAVNTGELFF. Using reference TRBV7-2 and TRBJ2-2 for the parts outside the CDR3, the full variable domain is GAGVSQSPSNKVTEKGKDVELRCDPISGHTALYWYRQSLGQGLEFLIYFQGNSAPDKSGLPSDRFSAERTGGSVSTLTIQRTQQEDSAVYLCASSLAAVNTGELFFGEGSRLTVL.

This clone was observed a handful of times. J is TRBJ2-1 and V is TRBV5-6, with D possibly being TRBD2 (6 bases). CDR1 and CDR2 (germline): SGHDT, YYEEEE. The CDR3 runs to 15 residues. With 4 bases removed from V and 2 bases from J, the gap between germline ends came to 13 bases. Here the CDR3 reads CASSGMAGPYNEQFF. DNA for the CDR3: TGTGCCAGCAGCGGTATGGCGGGGCCCTACAATGAGCAGTTCTTC.

The chain combines TRBV27 with TRBJ2-7, with D possibly matching TRBD2 (5 bases). The length of the CDR3 is 12 residues. CDR1 is MNHEY, CDR2 SMNVEV, per germline (reference sequence). V was trimmed by 8 bases and J by 6 bases, leaving 14 bases between them. The CDR3 bases are TGTGCCAGCCATAGGGTAGGAGGCGAGCAGTACTTC. Protein sequence: CASHRVGGEQYF.

This clone was counted only a few times. This chain joins TRBV5-6 and TRBJ1-5; 7 bases line up with TRBD1. This CDR3 spans 13 amino acids. Germline trimming cut 4 bases from V and 7 bases from J; bases unmatched to any gene: 5. Looked up from germline, CDR1 is SGHDT and CDR2 is YYEEEE. In DNA form, the CDR3 reads TGTGCCAGCAGCCCAGGGGGGAGCCAGCCCCAGCATTTT. Its protein product is CASSPGGSQPQHF. The entire variable domain, with the rest obtained from reference TRBV5-6 and TRBJ1-5, is as follows: DAGVTQSPTHLIKTRGQQVTLRCSPKSGHDTVSWYQQALGQGPQFIFQYYEEEERQRGNFPDRFSGHQFPNYSSELNVNALLLGDSALYLCASSPGGSQPQHFGDGTRLSIL.

This clone was seen once. This chain connects TRBV5-1 to TRBJ1-3; D gene unclear. V lost 3 bases, J lost 2 bases, and 6 bases lay in between. Germline lookup yields CDR1 SGHRS and CDR2 YFSETQ. This CDR3 is 13 amino acids long. DNA for the CDR3: TGCGCCAGCAGCTCAACACCTGGAAACACCATATATTTT. Its protein is CASSSTPGNTIYF. Looking up the rest from reference TRBV5-1 and TRBJ1-3 gives the full variable domain: KAGVTQTPRYLIKTRGQQVTLSCSPISGHRSVSWYQQTPGQGLQFLFEYFSETQRNKGNFPGRFSGRQFSNSRSEMNVSTLELGDSALYLCASSSTPGNTIYFGEGSWLTVV.

The V and J genes are TRBV4-1 and TRBJ2-7, with 11 nucleotides matching TRBD1. From germline, CDR1 is MGHRA and CDR2 YSYEKL. Trimming cost V 0 bases and J 7 bases; bases outside gene matches: 8. The CDR3 contains 16 residues. The CDR3 DNA reads TGCGCCAGCAGCCAAGAGGGACAGGGGGTTTTGGGGGAGCAGTACTTC. Translated, it gives CASSQEGQGVLGEQYF.

The gene calls are TRBV2 and TRBJ2-6, with D unresolved. V was cut by 7 bases and J by 4 bases, with 14 bases left in between. The CDR3 totals 15 residues. Per germline, CDR1 SNHLY and CDR2 FYNNEI. CDR3 DNA sequence: TGTGCCAGCAACATAGACCAGTCAGGGGCCAACGTCCTGACTTTC. Translating gives CASNIDQSGANVLTF. The complete variable domain, with remaining parts taken from reference TRBV2 and TRBJ2-6, reads EPEVTQTPSHQVTQMGQEVILRCVPISNHLYFYWYRQILGQKVEFLVSFYNNEISEKSEIFDDQFSVERPDGSNFTLKIRSTKLEDSAMYFCASNIDQSGANVLTFGAGSRLTVL.